This T cell receptor beta chain emerged from a study of cytomegalovirus exposure and HLA in healthy donors. V was trimmed by 3 bases and J by 2 bases, leaving 17 bases between them. Germline V gene sequence: CDR1 KGHSH, CDR2 LQKENI. The CDR3 contains 16 residues. This table comes from immunoSEQ multiplex PCR, and its TCRdb copy is limited to in-frame clones, with some not included. This table has 260,000 or so clones, approximately 90% appearing once. The donors were part of the validation cohort, which consisted of more than 90 subjects and was separate from the first cohort of roughly 620 subjects.

Sequenced sample: PBMCs. This chain uses TRBV18 with TRBJ2-7; maybe TRBD2 (5 bases). The clonotype originates from a woman aged 18-30 years in good health and CMV-seronegative. CDR3: CASSPTTGILTYEQYF. The CDR3 coding sequence is TGTGCCAGCTCACCGACTACCGGGATATTGACCTACGAGCAGTACTTC.